These T cell receptor beta chains were read from a single sample in a study of T cell changes during pregnancy in multiple sclerosis. TCRdb keeps only in-frame clones here, not all; method: immunoSEQ multiplex PCR. The data hold 100,000 or so clones, with about 94% observed a single time. The sequences come from peripheral blood, collected after pregnancy. The source is a female donor in good health, enrolled as a control in a pregnancy study. The CDR3 runs from the conserved cysteine through the conserved F or W. The D gene is left open where the match is weak. Size tells how often a clone was seen (once, few, many) or the class of an expanded clone, and some rows leave it out.

.	.	TRBJ2-3	TRBV7-2	TGTGCCAGCAGCTTAGGGCTCTCTAGCACAGATACGCAGTATTTT	CASSLGLSSTDTQYF
.	.	TRBJ1-4	TRBV19	TGTGCCAGTAGTTCCTCCGGACAGAAGAATGAAAAACTGTTTTTT	CASSSSGQKNEKLFF
.	TRBD1	TRBJ2-6	TRBV19	TGTGCCAGTAGTACATCCTGGACAGGGCAAGGCTCTGGGGCCAACGTCCTGACTTTC	CASSTSWTGQGSGANVLTF
.	TRBD1	TRBJ1-1	TRBV29-1	TGCAGCGTCCGACGGGACAGCCGAAAGAACACTGAAGCTTTCTTT	CSVRRDSRKNTEAFF
.	.	TRBJ2-3	TRBV30	TGTGCCTGGTCGGGTCCCCCCCTCGAATCTAGCGCAAGCACAGATACGCAGTATTTT	CAWSGPPLESSASTDTQYF
.	.	TRBJ2-3	TRBV18	TGTGCCAGCACCAAAGACATGCTGAGCACAGATACGCAGTATTTT	CASTKDMLSTDTQYF
.	.	TRBJ2-1	TRBV2	TGTGCCAGCAGTGAAGCGAGAGATGAGCAGTTCTTC	CASSEARDEQFF
.	.	TRBJ2-1	TRBV4-1	TGCGCCAGCAGCCAAGAGGGGTCGGGAAGGGATGAGCAGTTCTTC	CASSQEGSGRDEQFF
.	TRBD2	TRBJ2-1	TRBV6-5	TGTGCCAGCAGAATAAAACTAGCGGGGGGCAATGAGCAGTTCTTC	CASRIKLAGGNEQFF
once	TRBD1	TRBJ2-3	TRBV6-5	TGTGCCAGCAGCACAGCCGGGACAGCAGATACGCAGTATTTT	CASSTAGTADTQYF
.	.	TRBJ2-3	TRBV5-1	TGCGCCAGCAGCTTGGGAACACAGGGCCCCACAGATACGCAGTATTTT	CASSLGTQGPTDTQYF
once	.	TRBJ2-1	TRBV27	TGTGCCAGCAGTCTATCTGACAGGGAGCAGTTCTTC	CASSLSDREQFF
.	.	TRBJ2-7	TRBV5-6	TGTGCCAGCAGCTTGTTAGCCCCGGGGAGCACTCCCTCGTACGAGCAGTACTTC	CASSLLAPGSTPSYEQYF
.	TRBD2	TRBJ2-1	TRBV5-4	TGTGCCAGCAGCCGGGGGGGGATTAGGGGTGATGAGCAGTTCTTC	CASSRGGIRGDEQFF
.	TRBD1	TRBJ2-5	TRBV2	TGTGCCAGCAGCTACAGGGGCCAAGAGACCCAGTACTTC	CASSYRGQETQYF
.	.	TRBJ2-2	TRBV7-2	TGTGCCAGCAGCCCTACAGGGAAGGGAGTCGGGGAGCTGTTTTTT	CASSPTGKGVGELFF
.	TRBD1	TRBJ1-5	TRBV27	TGTGCCAGCAGTCCAGTTAACAGGGGATGGAATCAGCCCCAGCATTTT	CASSPVNRGWNQPQHF
once	.	TRBJ1-5	TRBV10-1	TGCGCCAGCAGTGAGTATTACAGGGCGAGACATAGCAATCAGCCCCAGCATTTT	CASSEYYRARHSNQPQHF
.	.	TRBJ2-3	TRBV2	TGTGCCAGCACCCAAAGTCCCAGGGGTGTAACAGATACGCAGTATTTT	CASTQSPRGVTDTQYF
.	.	TRBJ1-2	TRBV28	TGTGCCAGCAGTTTCCCAGGGGCACCTAACTATGGCTACACCTTC	CASSFPGAPNYGYTF
.	.	TRBJ1-2	TRBV11-2	TGTGCCAGCAGCTCCTCCAGGGCGGGCTACACCTTC	CASSSSRAGYTF
.	.	TRBJ2-7	TRBV15	TGTGCCACCAGCAGAGATTTAACCTACGAGCAGTACTTC	CATSRDLTYEQYF
.	.	TRBJ1-4	TRBV9	TGTGCCAGCAGCGTAGGGCCCCCCGATGAAAAACTGTTTTTT	CASSVGPPDEKLFF
.	TRBD1	TRBJ1-5	TRBV6-6	TGTGCCAGCAGTCCCGTAGACAGGGGGCCGAATCAGCCCCAGCATTTT	CASSPVDRGPNQPQHF
once	.	TRBJ2-7	TRBV5-4	TGTGCCAGCAGCTCGGTTGACAGGCAGCAGTACTTC	CASSSVDRQQYF
.	.	TRBJ1-1	TRBV5-1	TGCGCCAGCAGCTTGGAGAATTGGGAGTTCGAGGCTTTCTTT	CASSLENWEFEAFF
.	TRBD1	TRBJ2-7	TRBV5-4	TGTGCCAGCAGCCCGGGGGACAGGCTCTACGAGCAGTACTTC	CASSPGDRLYEQYF
.	TRBD2	TRBJ2-7	TRBV11-3	TGTGCCAGCAGCGAAAACCGAGGACTAGCGGGAGCTCACGAGCAGTACTTC	CASSENRGLAGAHEQYF
.	TRBD1	TRBJ2-3	TRBV7-9	TGTGCCAGCAGCCGATCAGGGGGAGATACGCAGTATTTT	CASSRSGGDTQYF
.	TRBD2	TRBJ2-1	TRBV5-1	TGCGCCAGCAGCTCGGGGGGGGCGGGGAGGGCGTACAATGAGCAGTTCTTC	CASSSGGAGRAYNEQFF
once	TRBD1	TRBJ2-7	TRBV5-1	TGCGCCAGCAGCGAGGGACAGGGCCCCTACGAGCAGTACTTC	CASSEGQGPYEQYF
.	TRBD2	TRBJ2-1	TRBV29-1	TGCAGCGTTGGTAGCGGGAGGATCCCCCCCCATGAGCAGTTCTTC	CSVGSGRIPPHEQFF
.	.	TRBJ2-7	TRBV29-1	TGCAGCGTTGGACCGCAGGAGGGCTACGAGCAGTACTTC	CSVGPQEGYEQYF
.	TRBD1	TRBJ2-7	TRBV5-1	TGCGCCAGCAGCGTACAGGGGGGATACGAGCAGTACTTC	CASSVQGGYEQYF
.	.	TRBJ2-5	TRBV7-9	TGTGCCAGCAGCTTAGGGATGGGTAGCGCATCCCAAGAGACCCAGTACTTC	CASSLGMGSASQETQYF
.	TRBD2	TRBJ2-7	TRBV11-2	TGTGCCAGCAGCTTAACAGCGGGAGGGCCCTACGAGCAGTACTTC	CASSLTAGGPYEQYF
.	.	TRBJ2-3	TRBV5-6	TGTGCCAGCAGCAATCCACAGGGTTATACGCAGTATTTT	CASSNPQGYTQYF
once	.	TRBJ2-1	TRBV19	TGTGCCAGTAGTCCGGACTTGGGAAACTACAATGAGCAGTTCTTC	CASSPDLGNYNEQFF
.	TRBD1	TRBJ1-2	TRBV5-8	TGTGCCAGCAGCGCCGGACAGGAGTGGAGTGGCTACACCTTC	CASSAGQEWSGYTF
.	.	TRBJ2-3	TRBV7-8	TGTGCCAGCAGCTCGGTTATTACAGATACGCAGTATTTT	CASSSVITDTQYF
.	TRBD1	TRBJ2-7	TRBV7-9	TGTGCCAGCAGCCATCCACCGGGACAGCCACACTACGAGCAGTACTTC	CASSHPPGQPHYEQYF